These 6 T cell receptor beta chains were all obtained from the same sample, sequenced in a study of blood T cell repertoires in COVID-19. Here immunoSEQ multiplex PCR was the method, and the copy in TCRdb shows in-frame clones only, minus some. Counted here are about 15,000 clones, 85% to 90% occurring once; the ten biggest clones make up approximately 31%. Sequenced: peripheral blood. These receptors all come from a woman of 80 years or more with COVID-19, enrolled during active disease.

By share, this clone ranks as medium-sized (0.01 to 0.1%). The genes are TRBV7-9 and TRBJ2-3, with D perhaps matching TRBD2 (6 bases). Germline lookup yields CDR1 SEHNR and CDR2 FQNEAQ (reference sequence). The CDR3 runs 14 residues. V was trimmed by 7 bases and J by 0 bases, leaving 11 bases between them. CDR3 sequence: CASIHSGSTDTQYF. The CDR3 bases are TGTGCCAGCATCCATAGCGGTAGCACAGATACGCAGTATTTT.

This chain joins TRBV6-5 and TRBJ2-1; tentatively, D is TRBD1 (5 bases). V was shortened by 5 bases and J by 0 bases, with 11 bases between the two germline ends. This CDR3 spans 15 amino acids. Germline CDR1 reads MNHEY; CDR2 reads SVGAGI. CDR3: CASSPGRLSYNEQFF. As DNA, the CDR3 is TGTGCCAGCAGTCCAGGGCGCCTCTCCTACAATGAGCAGTTCTTC.

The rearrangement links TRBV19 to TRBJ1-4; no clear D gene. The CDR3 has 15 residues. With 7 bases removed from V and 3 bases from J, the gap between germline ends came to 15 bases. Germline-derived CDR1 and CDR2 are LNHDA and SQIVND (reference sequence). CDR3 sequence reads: CASTPRLVPNEKLFF. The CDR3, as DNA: TGTGCCAGTACCCCGAGGCTGGTTCCTAATGAAAAACTGTTTTTT.

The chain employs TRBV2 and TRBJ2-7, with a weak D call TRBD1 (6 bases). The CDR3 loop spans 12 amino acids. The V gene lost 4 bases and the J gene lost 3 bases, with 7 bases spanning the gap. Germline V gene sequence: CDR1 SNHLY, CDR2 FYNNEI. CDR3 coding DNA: TGTGCCAGCAGTGTGACAGGCTACGAGCAGTACTTC. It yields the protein CASSVTGYEQYF. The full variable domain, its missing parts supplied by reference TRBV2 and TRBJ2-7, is EPEVTQTPSHQVTQMGQEVILRCVPISNHLYFYWYRQILGQKVEFLVSFYNNEISEKSEIFDDQFSVERPDGSNFTLKIRSTKLEDSAMYFCASSVTGYEQYFGPGTRLTVT.

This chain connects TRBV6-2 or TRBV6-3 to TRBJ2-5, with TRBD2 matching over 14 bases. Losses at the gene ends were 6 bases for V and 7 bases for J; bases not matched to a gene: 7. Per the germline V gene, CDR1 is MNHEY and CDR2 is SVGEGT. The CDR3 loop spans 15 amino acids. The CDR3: CASSQTSGRAGTQYF. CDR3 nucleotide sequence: TGTGCCAGCAGCCAGACTAGCGGGAGGGCCGGGACCCAGTACTTC.

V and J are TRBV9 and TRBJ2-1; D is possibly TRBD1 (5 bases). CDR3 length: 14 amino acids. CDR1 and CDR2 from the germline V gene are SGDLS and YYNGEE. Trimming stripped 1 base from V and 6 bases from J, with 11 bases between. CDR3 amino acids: CASSVQWGRNEQFF. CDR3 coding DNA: TGTGCCAGCAGCGTACAGTGGGGCCGCAATGAGCAGTTCTTC.